Listed below are T cell receptor beta chains from one sample, sequenced in a study of beta chain features in type 1 diabetes. Some clones are missing from TCRdb's copy, which holds only in-frame ones; the method was immunoSEQ multiplex PCR. The sample consists of about 260,000 clones, 55% to 70% of them appearing once. Sequenced sample: naive CD4+ T cells from blood. All receptors come from a man between 25 and 39 years old in good health. CDR3s include the opening cysteine and the closing phenylalanine or tryptophan. The order of the fields is J gene, clone size, V gene, D gene, CDR3 DNA, CDR3 protein. A D gene is named only where the DNA matches it firmly. Not every row has a clone size; where given, it reads once, few, many or a size class.

TRBJ2-5 | NA | TRBV5-1 | NA | TGCGCCAGCAGCTTGGAATATAGGGAGAGAGAGACCCAGTACTTC | CASSLEYRERETQYF
TRBJ2-2 | NA | TRBV9 | NA | TGTGCCAGCAGCCCTCGGACAGACGGCGCCGGGGAGCTGTTTTTT | CASSPRTDGAGELFF
TRBJ2-3 | NA | TRBV29-1 | TRBD2 | TGCAGCGGACTAGCGGGTTCCACAGATACGCAGTATTTT | CSGLAGSTDTQYF
TRBJ2-1 | NA | TRBV13 | TRBD2 | TGTGCCAGCAGCCCCGGGACTAGCGGATACAATGAGCAGTTCTTC | CASSPGTSGYNEQFF
TRBJ2-1 | NA | TRBV27 | TRBD2 | TGTGCCAGCAGTTCTCAGCGACTAGCGGCCCACAATGAGCAGTTCTTC | CASSSQRLAAHNEQFF
TRBJ2-5 | NA | TRBV7-2 | TRBD2 | TGTGCCAGCAGCTTAGCCCCGACTAGCGGAAAAGAGACCCAGTACTTC | CASSLAPTSGKETQYF
TRBJ2-1 | NA | TRBV18 | TRBD1 | TGTGCCAGCTCACCCCACAGGGGGCTGGGTATAGGGAATGAGCAGTTCTTC | CASSPHRGLGIGNEQFF
TRBJ2-3 | NA | TRBV9 | NA | TGTGCCAGCAGCGTCCCAGGGGGCACAGATACGCAGTATTTT | CASSVPGGTDTQYF
TRBJ2-7 | NA | TRBV7-6 | NA | TGTGCCAGCAGCTTAGTTTCGGGGGATCGGTACGAGCAGTACTTC | CASSLVSGDRYEQYF
TRBJ1-1 | NA | TRBV30 | NA | TGTGCCTGGAGTGCCTCAGGGGACACTGAAGCTTTCTTT | CAWSASGDTEAFF
TRBJ2-7 | NA | TRBV28 | TRBD2 | TGTGCCAGCAGCCCCAGACTAGCGGGAGCCTACGAGCAGTACTTC | CASSPRLAGAYEQYF
TRBJ2-1 | NA | TRBV6-1 | TRBD1 | TGTGCCAGCAGACAGGGGTCCTACAATGAGCAGTTCTTC | CASRQGSYNEQFF
TRBJ2-7 | few | TRBV9 | NA | TGTGCCAGCAGCGGGGGACCCTCGCACGAGCAGTACTTC | CASSGGPSHEQYF
TRBJ2-1 | NA | TRBV29-1 | NA | TGCAGCGTCGCGAAGCAGGGGAGATTTACCTCGAGCTCCTACAATGAGCAGTTCTTC | CSVAKQGRFTSSSYNEQFF
TRBJ2-5 | NA | TRBV25-1 | TRBD1 | TGTGCCAGCAGTGAAGGACAGGGAGGAGAGACCCAGTACTTC | CASSEGQGGETQYF
TRBJ2-1 | NA | TRBV25-1 | NA | TGTGCCAGCAGTGAATTAGGGCTCCAAAAAGAGTTCTTC | CASSELGLQKEFF
TRBJ2-7 | NA | TRBV7-9 | NA | TGTGCCAGCAGCCGCGGACAAGGTGTAGTGCAGTACTTC | CASSRGQGVVQYF
TRBJ2-3 | NA | TRBV29-1 | TRBD2 | TGCAGCGGGGGACTAGCCGAATTGACAGATACGCAGTATTTT | CSGGLAELTDTQYF
TRBJ1-5 | NA | TRBV10-3 | NA | TGTGCCATCAGTGAGCTGGGGAGCAATCAGCCCCAGCATTTT | CAISELGSNQPQHF
TRBJ2-5 | NA | TRBV7-2 | TRBD1 | TGTGCCAGCAGCTCCCTACCGGGACAGGGAGAGACCCAGTACTTC | CASSSLPGQGETQYF
TRBJ2-3 | NA | TRBV30 | NA | TGTGCCTGGAGTCTCGACCCTAGCACAGATACGCAGTATTTT | CAWSLDPSTDTQYF
TRBJ2-1 | NA | TRBV29-1 | NA | TGCAGCGTTGTTAATGCCGTGGACAATGAGCAGTTCTTC | CSVVNAVDNEQFF
TRBJ2-5 | NA | TRBV30 | TRBD2 | TGTGCCTGGAGTGAAAGCGGGGCTTACCAAGAGACCCAGTACTTC | CAWSESGAYQETQYF
TRBJ2-1 | few | TRBV6-1 | NA | TGTGCCAGCAGTGAAGCTGGGCTAGTCCAGTTCTTC | CASSEAGLVQFF
TRBJ2-7 | NA | TRBV30 | TRBD1 | TGTGCCTGGAGTGTCAACATCGGGACAGAGTCCTACGAGCAGTACTTC | CAWSVNIGTESYEQYF
TRBJ2-1 | NA | TRBV30 | NA | TGTGCCTGGGGGACTGCCCCCTACTACAATGAGCAGTTCTTC | CAWGTAPYYNEQFF
TRBJ1-1 | NA | TRBV30 | NA | TGTGCCTTGGAGAGGTTTGCTGAAGCTTTCTTT | CALERFAEAFF
TRBJ2-3 | NA | TRBV28 | NA | TGTGCCAGCAGTTTAGCAGGGACCACAGATACGCAGTATTTT | CASSLAGTTDTQYF
TRBJ2-3 | NA | TRBV30 | NA | TGTGCCTGGAGTCGGGGGAACCCTAGCACAGATACGCAGTATTTT | CAWSRGNPSTDTQYF
TRBJ2-5 | few | TRBV15 | NA | TGTGCCACCAGTAGGGACACCCGACGGGAGACCCAGTACTTC | CATSRDTRRETQYF
TRBJ1-6 | NA | TRBV30 | NA | TGTGCCTGGAGTGTTGCCGGGAGCTCCTATAATTCACCCCTCCACTTT | CAWSVAGSSYNSPLHF
TRBJ2-2 | NA | TRBV30 | TRBD1 | TGTGCCTGGAGGTCCCCGGGACAGAATTCTAACACCGGGGAGCTGTTTTTT | CAWRSPGQNSNTGELFF
TRBJ2-7 | NA | TRBV19 | TRBD1 | TGTGCCAGTAGGCCGGACAGGATTGCCTACGAGCAGTACTTC | CASRPDRIAYEQYF
TRBJ2-1 | NA | TRBV30 | TRBD2 | TGTGCCTGGAGTGGGATTGGGACTAGCGGGGGGCCGGAGCAGTTCTTC | CAWSGIGTSGGPEQFF
TRBJ1-1 | NA | TRBV7-9 | NA | TGTGCCAGCAGCTTTCGCACTGAAGCTTTCTTT | CASSFRTEAFF
TRBJ2-1 | NA | TRBV29-1 | TRBD2 | TGCAGCGTTGTTGCTCGACTAGCGGGAGGAAGGGAGCAGTTCTTC | CSVVARLAGGREQFF
TRBJ2-1 | few | TRBV30 | TRBD2 | TGTGCCTGGAGCGTAAGGGTGTCGGGAGGGAACAATGAGCAGTTCTTC | CAWSVRVSGGNNEQFF
TRBJ2-3 | few | TRBV29-1 | NA | TGCAGCGTTGGGACCGTCCTAACAGATACGCAGTATTTT | CSVGTVLTDTQYF
TRBJ2-3 | NA | TRBV7-2 | NA | TGTGCCAGCACCCTTCATGGGAGCACAGATACGCAGTATTTT | CASTLHGSTDTQYF
TRBJ2-3 | NA | TRBV7-2 | NA | TGTGCCAGCAGCCCAACTAGGGACACAGATACGCAGTATTTT | CASSPTRDTDTQYF
TRBJ2-5 | few | TRBV6-5 | NA | TGTGCCAGCAGTTACCGGGAGACCCAGTACTTC | CASSYRETQYF
TRBJ2-1 | NA | TRBV4-1 | NA | TGCGCCAGCAGCACACCTACACGATTCTACAATGAGCAGTTCTTC | CASSTPTRFYNEQFF
TRBJ1-5 | NA | TRBV4-1 | NA | TGCGCCAGCTGCCAGAGGGTGGGAGACAATCAGCCCCAGCATTTT | CASCQRVGDNQPQHF
TRBJ1-2 | few | TRBV28 | TRBD1 | TGTGCCAGCAGCCCGGGAGGGGGCGGCTATGGCTACACCTTC | CASSPGGGGYGYTF
TRBJ2-7 | once | TRBV7-8 | TRBD1 | TGTGCCAGCAGCTTAACACACTCCCCCGGCAGGGGGATCCTCTACGAGCAGTACTTC | CASSLTHSPGRGILYEQYF
TRBJ2-3 | NA | TRBV29-1 | NA | TGCAGCGTTGAATCTAGCGCTGGCACAGATACGCAGTATTTT | CSVESSAGTDTQYF
TRBJ2-1 | NA | TRBV6-5 | TRBD2 | TGTGCCAGCACTCCAACCCTAGGGAGGGCCAATGAGCAGTTCTTC | CASTPTLGRANEQFF
TRBJ2-7 | few | TRBV29-1 | NA | TGCAGCGTTAAGTCTCTCGGATTCTACGAGCAGTACTTC | CSVKSLGFYEQYF
TRBJ1-3 | NA | TRBV6-5 | TRBD1 | TGTGCCAGCAGGTCAGGGGGCAGTGGAAACACCATATATTTT | CASRSGGSGNTIYF
TRBJ2-1 | NA | TRBV4-3 | NA | TGCGCCAGCAGCCAAGTCAAATCCGACTCCTACAATGAGCAGTTCTTC | CASSQVKSDSYNEQFF
TRBJ2-3 | NA | TRBV5-6 | NA | TGTGCCAGCAGCTTGCCGGGAGGCACAGATACGCAGTATTTT | CASSLPGGTDTQYF
TRBJ2-5 | once | TRBV9 | TRBD2 | TGTGCCAGCAGCGTAACCCCGGAGCGGGGAGGGGAGACCCAGTACTTC | CASSVTPERGGETQYF
TRBJ2-7 | NA | TRBV18 | TRBD2 | TGTGCCAGCTCTCCTCTAGCGGGAGTTTACGAGCAGTACTTC | CASSPLAGVYEQYF
TRBJ2-5 | NA | TRBV29-1 | TRBD1 | TGCAGCGTTGCAGGGGGTGAAGAGACCCAGTACTTC | CSVAGGEETQYF
TRBJ1-1 | few | TRBV29-1 | NA | TGCAGCGTTGAATATAAGGGCCTATTCAACACTGAAGCTTTCTTT | CSVEYKGLFNTEAFF
TRBJ2-7 | once | TRBV6-5 | NA | TGTGCCAGCAGTTCGCCCGGGACATACGGGTACGAGCAGTACTTC | CASSSPGTYGYEQYF
TRBJ1-1 | few | TRBV4-1 | NA | TGCGCCAGCAGCCAGGGGGGGAACACTGAAGCTTTCTTT | CASSQGGNTEAFF
TRBJ1-6 | NA | TRBV30 | NA | TGTGCCTGGAGTCTCGGTAATTCACCCCTCCACTTT | CAWSLGNSPLHF
TRBJ2-3 | NA | TRBV7-2 | TRBD2 | TGTGCCAGCAGCCTAGGTTTAGCGGGAGGGCCAAGGGATACGCAGTATTTT | CASSLGLAGGPRDTQYF
TRBJ2-1 | NA | TRBV7-9 | TRBD2 | TGTGCCAGCAGCCCCCCAGGACTAGTACGAGCTGAGCAGTTCTTC | CASSPPGLVRAEQFF